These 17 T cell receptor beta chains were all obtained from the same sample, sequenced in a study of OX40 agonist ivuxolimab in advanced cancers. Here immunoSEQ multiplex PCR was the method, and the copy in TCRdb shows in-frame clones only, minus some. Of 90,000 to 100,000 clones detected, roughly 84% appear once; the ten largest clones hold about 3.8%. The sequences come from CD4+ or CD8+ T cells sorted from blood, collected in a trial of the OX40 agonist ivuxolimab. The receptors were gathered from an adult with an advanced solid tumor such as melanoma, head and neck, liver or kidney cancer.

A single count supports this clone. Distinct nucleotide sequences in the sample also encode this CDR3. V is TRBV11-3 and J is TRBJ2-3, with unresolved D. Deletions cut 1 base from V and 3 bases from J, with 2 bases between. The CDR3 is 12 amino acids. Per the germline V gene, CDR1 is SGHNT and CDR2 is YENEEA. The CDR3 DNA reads TGTGCCAGCAGCTTAGGGACAGATACGCAGTATTTT. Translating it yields CASSLGTDTQYF. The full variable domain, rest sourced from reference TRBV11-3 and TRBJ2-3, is EAGVVQSPRYKIIEKKQPVAFWCNPISGHNTLYWYLQNLGQGPELLIRYENEEAVDDSQLPKDRFSAERLKGVDSTLKIQPAELGDSAVYLCASSLGTDTQYFGPGTRLTVL.

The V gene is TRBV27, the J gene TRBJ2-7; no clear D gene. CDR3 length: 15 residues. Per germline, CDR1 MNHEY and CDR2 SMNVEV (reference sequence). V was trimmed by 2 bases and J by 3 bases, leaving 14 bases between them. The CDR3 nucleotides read TGTGCCAGCAGTTTAAGAGTACCGGGTGGCTACGAGCAGTACTTC. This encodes CASSLRVPGGYEQYF.

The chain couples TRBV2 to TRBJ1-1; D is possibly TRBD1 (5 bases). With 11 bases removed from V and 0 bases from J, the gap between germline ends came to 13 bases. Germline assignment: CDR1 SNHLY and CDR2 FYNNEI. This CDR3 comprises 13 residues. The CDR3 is CASGRDLNTEAFF. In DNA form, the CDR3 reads TGTGCCTCAGGCAGGGATTTGAACACTGAAGCTTTCTTT.

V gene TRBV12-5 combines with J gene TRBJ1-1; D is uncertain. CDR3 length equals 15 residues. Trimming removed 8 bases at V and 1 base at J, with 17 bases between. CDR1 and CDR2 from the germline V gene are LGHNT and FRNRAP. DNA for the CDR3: TGTGCTAGTCTAGGGTGGGAGGGTGAGAACACTGAAGCTTTCTTT. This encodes CASLGWEGENTEAFF.

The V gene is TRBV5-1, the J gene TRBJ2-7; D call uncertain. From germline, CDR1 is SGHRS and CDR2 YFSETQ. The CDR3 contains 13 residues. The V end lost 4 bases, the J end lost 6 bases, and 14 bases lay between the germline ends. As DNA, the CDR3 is TGCGCCAGCAGCGTTCGGGTCCGTACCGAGCAGTACTTC. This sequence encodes CASSVRVRTEQYF.

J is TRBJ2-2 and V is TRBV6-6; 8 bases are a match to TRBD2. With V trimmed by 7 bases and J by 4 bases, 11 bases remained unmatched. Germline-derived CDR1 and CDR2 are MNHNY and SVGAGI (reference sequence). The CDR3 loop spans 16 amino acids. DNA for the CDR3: TGTGCCAGCACCACTCCACTAGCGGAGTCCACCGGGGAGCTGTTTTTT. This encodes CASTTPLAESTGELFF.

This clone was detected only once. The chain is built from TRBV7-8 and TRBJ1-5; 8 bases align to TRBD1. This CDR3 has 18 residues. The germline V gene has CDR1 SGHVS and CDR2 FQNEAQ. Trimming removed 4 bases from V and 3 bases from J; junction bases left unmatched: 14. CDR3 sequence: CASSSRLTGTGFNQPQHF. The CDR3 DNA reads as TGTGCCAGCAGCTCGAGGTTAACCGGGACAGGCTTCAATCAGCCCCAGCATTTT.

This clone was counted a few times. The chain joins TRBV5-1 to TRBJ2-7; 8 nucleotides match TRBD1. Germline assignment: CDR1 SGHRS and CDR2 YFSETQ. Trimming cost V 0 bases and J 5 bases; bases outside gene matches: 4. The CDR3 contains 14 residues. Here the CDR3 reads CASSLGQGIHEQYF. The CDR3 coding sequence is TGCGCCAGCAGCTTGGGACAGGGGATCCACGAGCAGTACTTC.

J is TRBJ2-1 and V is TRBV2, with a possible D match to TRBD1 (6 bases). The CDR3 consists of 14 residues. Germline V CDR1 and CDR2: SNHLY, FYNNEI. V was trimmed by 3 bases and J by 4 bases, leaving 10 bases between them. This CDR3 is CASSETGQYNEQFF. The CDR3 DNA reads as TGTGCCAGCAGTGAGACAGGCCAGTACAATGAGCAGTTCTTC.

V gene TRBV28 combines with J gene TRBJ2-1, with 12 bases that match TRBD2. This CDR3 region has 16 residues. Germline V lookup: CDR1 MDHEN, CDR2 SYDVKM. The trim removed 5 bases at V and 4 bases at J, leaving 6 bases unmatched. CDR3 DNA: TGTGCCAGCAGTACGCTAGCGGGAGGGCCTTACAATGAGCAGTTCTTC. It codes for CASSTLAGGPYNEQFF.

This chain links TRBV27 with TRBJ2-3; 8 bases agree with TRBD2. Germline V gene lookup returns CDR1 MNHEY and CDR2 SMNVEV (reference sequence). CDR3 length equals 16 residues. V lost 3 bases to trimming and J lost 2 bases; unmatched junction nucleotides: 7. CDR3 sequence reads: CASSLFQGLDTDTQYF. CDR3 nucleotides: TGTGCCAGCAGTTTGTTCCAGGGACTAGACACAGATACGCAGTATTTT.

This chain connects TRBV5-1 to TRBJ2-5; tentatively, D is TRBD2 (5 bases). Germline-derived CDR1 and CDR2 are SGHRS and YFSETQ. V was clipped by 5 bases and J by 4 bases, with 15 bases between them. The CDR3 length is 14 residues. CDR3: CASRLGAARETQYF. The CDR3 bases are TGCGCCAGCAGACTGGGAGCAGCACGAGAGACCCAGTACTTC. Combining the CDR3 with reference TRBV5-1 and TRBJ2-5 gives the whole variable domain KAGVTQTPRYLIKTRGQQVTLSCSPISGHRSVSWYQQTPGQGLQFLFEYFSETQRNKGNFPGRFSGRQFSNSRSEMNVSTLELGDSALYLCASRLGAARETQYFGPGTRLLVL.

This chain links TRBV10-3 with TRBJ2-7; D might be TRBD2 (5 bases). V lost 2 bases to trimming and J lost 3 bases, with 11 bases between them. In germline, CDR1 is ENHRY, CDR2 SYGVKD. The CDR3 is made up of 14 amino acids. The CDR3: CAISEPSQSYEQYF. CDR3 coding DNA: TGTGCCATCAGTGAGCCTAGCCAAAGCTACGAGCAGTACTTC.

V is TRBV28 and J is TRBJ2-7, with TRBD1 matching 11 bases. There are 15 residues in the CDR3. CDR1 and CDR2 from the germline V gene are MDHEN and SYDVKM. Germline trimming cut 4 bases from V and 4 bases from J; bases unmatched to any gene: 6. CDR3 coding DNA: TGTGCCAGCAGTTCCGGGACAGGGGGTTTGTACGAGCAGTACTTC. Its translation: CASSSGTGGLYEQYF.

This CDR3 reads CASSSKREGRNEQFF. The CDR3 bases are TGTGCCAGCAGTTCCAAGCGGGAGGGCCGGAATGAGCAGTTCTTC. This chain links TRBV28 with TRBJ2-1; 10 bases agree with TRBD2. Germline trimming cut 4 bases from V and 7 bases from J; bases unmatched to any gene: 7. The CDR3 runs 15 residues. CDR1 is MDHEN, CDR2 SYDVKM, per germline. Together with reference TRBV28 and TRBJ2-1, the CDR3 gives the full variable domain: DVKVTQSSRYLVKRTGEKVFLECVQDMDHENMFWYRQDPGLGLRLIYFSYDVKMKEKGDIPEGYSVSREKKERFSLILESASTNQTSMYLCASSSKREGRNEQFFGPGTRLTVL.

Here the CDR3 reads CASSFLGAYNEQFF. For the CDR3, the DNA is TGCGCCAGCAGCTTCTTGGGTGCTTACAATGAGCAGTTCTTC. The chain is built from TRBV5-1 and TRBJ2-1; D is undetermined. Germline CDR1 SGHRS, CDR2 YFSETQ. This CDR3 is 14 amino acids long. Trimming removed 2 bases at V and 4 bases at J, with 10 bases between.

CDR3 DNA: TGTGCCTGGAGTGTCGGGACAGGGAATTCACCCCTCCACTTT. It codes for CAWSVGTGNSPLHF. This sequence joins TRBV30 and TRBJ1-6; 9 nucleotides line up with TRBD1. V lost 0 bases and J lost 7; bases outside the gene matches: 1. The germline CDR1 and CDR2 sequences are GTSNPN and SVGIG (reference sequence). The CDR3 runs 14 residues.